This T cell receptor (beta chain) was sequenced in a study of T cell changes during pregnancy in multiple sclerosis. The CDR3 consists of 14 residues. The ends were cut back, 3 bases at V and 4 bases at J, with 13 bases in the middle. Germline loops: CDR1 MDHEN, CDR2 SYDVKM. Data came from immunoSEQ multiplex PCR; TCRdb stores just in-frame clones and leaves some out. The top ten hold 0.25% of the sample, which has roughly 52,000 clones, approximately 92% seen once. This material consisted of CD4+ T cells from peripheral blood mononuclear cells, taken in the third trimester of pregnancy. The genes are TRBV28 and TRBJ2-7; D possibly corresponds to TRBD2 (6 bases). The clonotype comes from a female donor with multiple sclerosis, enrolled in a pregnancy study. Written as DNA, the CDR3 is TGTGCCAGCAGTTTTGGGACGGGGAGGTACGAGCAGTACTTC. It is translated as CASSFGTGRYEQYF. The whole variable domain, remainder taken from reference TRBV28 and TRBJ2-7, is DVKVTQSSRYLVKRTGEKVFLECVQDMDHENMFWYRQDPGLGLRLIYFSYDVKMKEKGDIPEGYSVSREKKERFSLILESASTNQTSMYLCASSFGTGRYEQYFGPGTRLTVT.